This TCR beta chain derives from a study of vaccination effects on CD4 cells after COVID-19. Sequencing used immunoSEQ multiplex PCR; TCRdb keeps in-frame clones, though not all of them. This table holds tens of thousands of clones, approximately 79% found once. It was after approximately 11 days of culture that CD4+ T cells were isolated. Either the BNT162b2 or mRNA-1273 vaccine was given to participants in two doses. CDR3 length: 14 amino acids. Germline CDR1 and CDR2: MNHEY and SVGAGI. Trimming removed 2 bases from V and 7 bases from J, with 15 bases in between. This clone was seen more than once but under ten times. Antigen unknown.

The receptor's source is a human donor who received a COVID-19 vaccine. Sequences were derived from CD4+ T cells from PBMCs cultured without peptide, sampled after COVID-19 vaccination. This chain links TRBV6-5 with TRBJ2-7, with no clear D. The CDR3 here is CASSYSLGAREQYV. CDR3 DNA: TGTGCCAGCAGTTACAGTTTAGGAGCGAGAGAGCAGTACGTC.